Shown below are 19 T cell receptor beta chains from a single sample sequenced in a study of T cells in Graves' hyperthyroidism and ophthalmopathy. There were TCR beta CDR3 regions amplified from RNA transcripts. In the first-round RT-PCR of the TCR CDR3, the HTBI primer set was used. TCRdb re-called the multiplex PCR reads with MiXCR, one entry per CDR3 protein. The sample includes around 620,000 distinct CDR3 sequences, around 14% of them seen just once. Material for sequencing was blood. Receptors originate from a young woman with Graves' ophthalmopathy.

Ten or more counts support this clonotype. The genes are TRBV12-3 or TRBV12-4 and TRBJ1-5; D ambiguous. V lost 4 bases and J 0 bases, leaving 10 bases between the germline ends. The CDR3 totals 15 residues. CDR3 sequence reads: CASSSLGYSNQPQHF. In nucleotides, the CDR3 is TGTGCCAGCAGTTCCTTAGGCTATAGCAATCAGCCCCAGCATTTT.

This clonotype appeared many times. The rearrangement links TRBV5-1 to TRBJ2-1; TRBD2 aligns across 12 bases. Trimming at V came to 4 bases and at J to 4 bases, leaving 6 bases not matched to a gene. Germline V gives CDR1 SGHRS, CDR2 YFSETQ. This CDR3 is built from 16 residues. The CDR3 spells CASSGTTSGRYNEQFF. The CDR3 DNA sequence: TGCGCCAGCAGCGGGACGACTAGCGGGAGATACAATGAGCAGTTCTTC.

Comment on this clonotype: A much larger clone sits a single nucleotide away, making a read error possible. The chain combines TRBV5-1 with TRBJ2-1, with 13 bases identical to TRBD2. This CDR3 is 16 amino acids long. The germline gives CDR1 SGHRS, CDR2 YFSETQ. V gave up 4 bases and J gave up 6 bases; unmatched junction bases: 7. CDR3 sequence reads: CASSLGTSGMTNEQFF. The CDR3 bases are TGCGCCAGCAGCCTCGGGACTAGCGGGATGACCAATGAGCAGTTCTTC.

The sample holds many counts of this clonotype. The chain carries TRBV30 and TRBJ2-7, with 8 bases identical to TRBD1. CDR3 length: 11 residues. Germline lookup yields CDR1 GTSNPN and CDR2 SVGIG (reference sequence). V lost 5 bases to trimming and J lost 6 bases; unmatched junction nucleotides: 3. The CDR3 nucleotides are TGTGCCTGGGCGCAGGGGGCCGAGCAGTACTTC. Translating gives CAWAQGAEQYF.

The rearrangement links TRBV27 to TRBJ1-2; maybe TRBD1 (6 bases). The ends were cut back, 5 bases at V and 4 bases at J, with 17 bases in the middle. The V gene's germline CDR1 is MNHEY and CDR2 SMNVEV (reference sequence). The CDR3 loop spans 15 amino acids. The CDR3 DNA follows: TGTGCCAGCAGTGACGCACAGGGTTCGCCCTATGGCTACACCTTC. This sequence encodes CASSDAQGSPYGYTF.

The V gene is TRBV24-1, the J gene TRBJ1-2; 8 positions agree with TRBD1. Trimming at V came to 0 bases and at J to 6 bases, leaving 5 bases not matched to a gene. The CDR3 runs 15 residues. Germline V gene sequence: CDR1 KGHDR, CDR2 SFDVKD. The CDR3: CATSDLETGVNGYTF. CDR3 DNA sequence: TGTGCCACCAGTGATTTGGAGACAGGGGTCAATGGCTACACCTTC.

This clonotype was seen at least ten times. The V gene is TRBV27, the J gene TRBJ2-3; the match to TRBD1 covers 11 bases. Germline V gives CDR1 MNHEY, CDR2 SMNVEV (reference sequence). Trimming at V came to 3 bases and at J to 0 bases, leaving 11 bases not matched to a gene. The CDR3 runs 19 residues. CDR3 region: CASSLRIGGTGGSTDTQYF. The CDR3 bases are TGTGCCAGCAGTTTGCGGATCGGGGGGACAGGGGGGAGCACAGATACGCAGTATTTT.

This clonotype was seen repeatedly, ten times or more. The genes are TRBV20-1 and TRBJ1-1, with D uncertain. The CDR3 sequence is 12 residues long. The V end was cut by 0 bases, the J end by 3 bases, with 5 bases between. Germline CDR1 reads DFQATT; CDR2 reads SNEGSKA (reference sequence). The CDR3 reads CSARETDTEAFF. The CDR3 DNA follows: TGCAGTGCTAGAGAAACGGACACTGAAGCTTTCTTT.

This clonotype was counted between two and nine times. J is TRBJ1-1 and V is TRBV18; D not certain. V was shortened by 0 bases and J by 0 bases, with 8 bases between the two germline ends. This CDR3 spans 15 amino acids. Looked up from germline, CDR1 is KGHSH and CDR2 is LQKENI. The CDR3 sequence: CASSPPVQVNTEAFF. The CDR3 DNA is TGTGCCAGCTCACCACCGGTCCAGGTGAACACTGAAGCTTTCTTT.

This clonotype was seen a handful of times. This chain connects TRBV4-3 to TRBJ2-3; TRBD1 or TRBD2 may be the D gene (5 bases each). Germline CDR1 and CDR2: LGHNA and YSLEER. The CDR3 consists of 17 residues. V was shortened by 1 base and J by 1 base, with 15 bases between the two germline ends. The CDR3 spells CASSQGELGVGTDTQYF. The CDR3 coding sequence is TGCGCCAGCAGCCAAGGCGAGTTGGGGGTTGGCACAGATACGCAGTATTTT.

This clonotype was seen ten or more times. The CDR3 region is CALTTQGENTEAFF. Here the CDR3 DNA reads TGTGCTTTGACGACCCAGGGGGAGAACACTGAAGCTTTCTTT. The V gene is TRBV28, the J gene TRBJ1-1; 7 bases are a match to TRBD1. The CDR3 is made up of 14 amino acids. Germline V lookup: CDR1 MDHEN, CDR2 SYDVKM.

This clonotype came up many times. CDR3 coding DNA: TGTGCCAGCAGCCGGACTAGCGGGAGGGTTGCTAACGAGCAGTACTTC. Its protein is CASSRTSGRVANEQYF. This chain connects TRBV6-1 to TRBJ2-7; 15 nucleotides align to TRBD2. The CDR3 covers 16 residues. Germline trimming cut 6 bases from V and 5 bases from J; bases unmatched to any gene: 8. The germline gives CDR1 MNHNS, CDR2 SASEGT.

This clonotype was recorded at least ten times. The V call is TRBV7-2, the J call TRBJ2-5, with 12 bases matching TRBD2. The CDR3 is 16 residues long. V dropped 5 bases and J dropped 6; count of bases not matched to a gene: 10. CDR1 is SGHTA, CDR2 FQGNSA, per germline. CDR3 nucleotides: TGTGCCAGCAGCCCAGGAACTAGCGGGAGGAGAAAGACCCAGTACTTC. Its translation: CASSPGTSGRRKTQYF.

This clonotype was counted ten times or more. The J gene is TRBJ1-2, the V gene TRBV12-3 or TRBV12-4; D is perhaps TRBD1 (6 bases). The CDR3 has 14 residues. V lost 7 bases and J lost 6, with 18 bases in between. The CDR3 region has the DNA TGTGCCAGCACCCTAGGGGGGGGACTCGATGGCTACACCTTC. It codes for CASTLGGGLDGYTF.

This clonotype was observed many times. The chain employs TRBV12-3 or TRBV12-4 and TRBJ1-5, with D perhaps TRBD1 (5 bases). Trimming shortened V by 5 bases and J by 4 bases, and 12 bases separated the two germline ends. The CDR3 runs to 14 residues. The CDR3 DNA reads TGTGCCAGCAGTATACAGGTCGCTAATCAGCCCCAGCATTTT. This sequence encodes CASSIQVANQPQHF.

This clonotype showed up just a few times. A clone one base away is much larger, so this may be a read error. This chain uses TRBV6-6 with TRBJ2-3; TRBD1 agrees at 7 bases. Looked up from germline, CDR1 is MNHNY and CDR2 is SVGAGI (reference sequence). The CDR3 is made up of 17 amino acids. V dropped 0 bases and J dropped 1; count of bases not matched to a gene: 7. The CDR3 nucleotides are TGTGCCAGCAGTTACTCGATAGGACAGGAGCGCACAGATACGCAGTATTTT. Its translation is CASSYSIGQERTDTQYF.

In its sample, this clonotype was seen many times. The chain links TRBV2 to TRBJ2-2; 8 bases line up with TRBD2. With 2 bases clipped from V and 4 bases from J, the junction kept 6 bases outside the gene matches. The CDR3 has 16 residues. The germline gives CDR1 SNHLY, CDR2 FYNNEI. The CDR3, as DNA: TGTGCCAGCAGTGAACCGGGGGGGACTTTCACCGGGGAGCTGTTTTTT. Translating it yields CASSEPGGTFTGELFF.

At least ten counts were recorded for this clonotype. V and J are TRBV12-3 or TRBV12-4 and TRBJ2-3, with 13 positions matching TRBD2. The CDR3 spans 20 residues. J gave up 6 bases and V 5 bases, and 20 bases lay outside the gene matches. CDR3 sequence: CASSPPPGGPTSGREDTQYF. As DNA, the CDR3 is TGTGCCAGCAGTCCTCCCCCCGGGGGACCTACTAGCGGGAGGGAGGATACGCAGTATTTT.

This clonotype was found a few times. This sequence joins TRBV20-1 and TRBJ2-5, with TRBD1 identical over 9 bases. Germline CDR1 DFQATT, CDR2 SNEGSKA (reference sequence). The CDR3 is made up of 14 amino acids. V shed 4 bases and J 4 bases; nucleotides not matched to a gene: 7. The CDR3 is CSATFDRGTETQYF. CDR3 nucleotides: TGCAGTGCTACATTCGACAGGGGGACAGAGACCCAGTACTTC.